One sample yielded the 29 T cell receptor beta chains listed below, sequenced in a study of early T cells in non-severe SARS-CoV-2 infection (dated by TCRdb to the early 2020s). Library preparation was by 5' RACE. Sequenced on a NextSeq 500. The public reads were quality trimmed at Q25 with fastp and then assembled into clones with MiXCR by TCRdb, keeping productive beta chains. Identical CDR3 proteins give one entry, which carries the most common genes and DNA. The sample profile shows about 67,000 distinct CDR3 sequences; 9.5% to 13% of them were found once. Clones ranked in the top ten supply about 3.8% of the sample. Material for sequencing was whole blood. All receptors derive from an adult who was a healthcare worker with PCR-confirmed SARS-CoV-2 infection or an uninfected control (not recorded which).

This clonotype was seen more than once but under ten times. The CDR3 DNA follows: TGTGCCAGCAGCACACGGGACAGGGCAGCCGGCGCTGGAAACACCATATATTTT. This encodes CASSTRDRAAGAGNTIYF. V is TRBV7-9 and J is TRBJ1-3; 9 bases are a match to TRBD1. The CDR3 has 18 residues. The junction had 13 bases not matched to a gene; V was cut back by 5 bases and J by 2 bases. Germline values: CDR1 SEHNR, CDR2 FQNEAQ (reference sequence).

This clonotype was observed a handful of times. The CDR3 protein is CASSVFDTSTDTQYF. CDR3 nucleotide sequence: TGTGCCAGCAGCGTCTTCGACACTAGCACAGATACGCAGTATTTT. V gene TRBV12-3 or TRBV12-4 combines with J gene TRBJ2-3; no reliable D call. V dropped 6 bases and J dropped 0 bases, with 13 bases sitting between them. This CDR3 has 15 residues.

This clonotype was seen repeatedly, ten times or more. The genes are TRBV18 and TRBJ2-3; possible D gene TRBD1, 6 bases. Trimming took 0 bases from V and 4 from J, leaving 8 bases between them. CDR1 is KGHSH, CDR2 LQKENI, per germline. CDR3 size: 14 residues. CDR3 in DNA: TGTGCCAGCTCACCACCGGACAGATCAGATACGCAGTATTTT. It translates to CASSPPDRSDTQYF.

This clonotype appeared a few times. The chain is built from TRBV9 and TRBJ2-5; D remains ambiguous. From germline, CDR1 is SGDLS and CDR2 YYNGEE. The germline V and J ends were trimmed by 0 bases and 1 base, with 4 bases remaining between them. The CDR3 has 13 residues. The CDR3 loop is CASSVVSQETQYF. The CDR3 region has the DNA TGTGCCAGCAGCGTAGTCAGCCAAGAGACCCAGTACTTC.

This clonotype was seen many times. This chain connects TRBV20-1 to TRBJ2-7; 12 nucleotides match TRBD2. Germline CDR1 is DFQATT and CDR2 is SNEGSKA (reference sequence). The CDR3 has 15 residues. The V gene end was trimmed by 6 bases and the J gene end by 3 bases; junction bases not matched to a gene: 9. In DNA form, the CDR3 reads TGCAGTGCCCGTGCGAGACTAGCGGGGGACTACGAGCAGTACTTC. This translates into CSARARLAGDYEQYF.

This clonotype appeared many times. V usage is TRBV5-4 and J usage is TRBJ1-1; D possibly corresponds to TRBD1 (5 bases). Trimming took off 4 bases at V and 5 bases at J, with 15 bases between the two ends. The CDR3 covers 14 residues. Per germline, CDR1 SGHNT and CDR2 YYREEE (reference sequence). CDR3 coding DNA: TGTGCCAGCAGCCCTGGGACTATAAGTACTGAAGCTTTCTTT. This gives the protein CASSPGTISTEAFF.

Remarks on this clonotype: A much larger clonotype is one base distant, so this may be a read error. V usage is TRBV6-5 and J usage is TRBJ1-4; a weak D match, TRBD1 (5 bases). V lost 8 bases and J 8 bases, leaving 21 bases between the germline ends. The CDR3 loop spans 15 amino acids. Germline loops: CDR1 MNHEY, CDR2 SVGAGI. DNA for the CDR3: TGTGCCAGCGGTTCTACAAGGGGAGGTGAGGAAAAACTGTTTTTT. Protein product: CASGSTRGGEEKLFF.

This clonotype was recorded many times. The V gene is TRBV11-2, the J gene TRBJ2-5, with D perhaps matching TRBD1 or TRBD2 (5 bases each). This CDR3 contains 13 residues. Germline loops: CDR1 SGHAT, CDR2 FQNNGV. The V gene lost 5 bases and the J gene lost 7 bases, with 14 bases spanning the gap. CDR3 sequence reads: CASSQDGTGTQYF. The CDR3 bases are TGTGCCAGCAGCCAAGACGGGACGGGGACCCAGTACTTC.

This clonotype has only a few counts. This sequence joins TRBV11-2 and TRBJ1-1, with D unclear. The CDR3 runs to 13 residues. V lost 5 bases and J lost 11, with 18 bases in between. Germline CDR1 SGHAT, CDR2 FQNNGV. The CDR3 coding sequence is TGTGCCAGCAGCCCGAGGTGGGCTACGGTGGCTTTCTTT. This gives the protein CASSPRWATVAFF.

This clonotype was observed many times. This chain joins TRBV29-1 and TRBJ2-1, with D uncertain. V lost 3 bases, J lost 9 bases, and 12 bases lay in between. Germline V CDR1 and CDR2: SQVTM, ANQGSEA. This CDR3 region has 12 residues. CDR3 DNA sequence: TGCAGCGTTGATTACCAAACGAGTGAGCAGTTCTTC. Residues: CSVDYQTSEQFF.

This clonotype was observed at least ten times. V usage is TRBV29-1 and J usage is TRBJ2-1; no definite D call. Germline CDR1 and CDR2: SQVTM and ANQGSEA. The CDR3 has 12 residues. The V gene lost 1 base and the J gene lost 8 bases, with 9 bases spanning the gap. The CDR3 region is CSVEGAFHEQFF. As DNA, the CDR3 is TGCAGCGTTGAAGGAGCGTTCCATGAGCAGTTCTTC.

The V call is TRBV5-1, the J call TRBJ2-1; 7 nucleotides match TRBD2. This CDR3 contains 12 residues. Germline CDR1 is SGHRS and CDR2 is YFSETQ. V gave up 2 bases and J gave up 10 bases; unmatched junction bases: 3. CDR3 sequence (DNA): TGCGCCAGCAGCTTAAGGGGAGGGGAGCAGTTCTTC. Its translation: CASSLRGGEQFF. Looking up the rest from reference TRBV5-1 and TRBJ2-1 gives the full variable domain: KAGVTQTPRYLIKTRGQQVTLSCSPISGHRSVSWYQQTPGQGLQFLFEYFSETQRNKGNFPGRFSGRQFSNSRSEMNVSTLELGDSALYLCASSLRGGEQFFGPGTRLTVL.

This clonotype was observed at least ten times. The gene calls are TRBV29-1 and TRBJ2-1; D remains ambiguous. CDR3 length: 15 residues. Germline CDR1 and CDR2: SQVTM and ANQGSEA. V was pared by 3 bases and J by 4 bases, with 16 bases between. The CDR3 is CSVDGVSGKYNEQFF. The DNA for the CDR3 is TGCAGCGTTGATGGGGTGTCGGGTAAATACAATGAGCAGTTCTTC.

As for this clonotype: One junction end disagrees with the germline gene, perhaps due to a read error. This chain links TRBV6-2 or TRBV6-3 with TRBJ2-1, with TRBD2 as a possible D gene (5 bases). The CDR3 contains 14 residues. Germline CDR1 and CDR2: MNHEY and SVGEGT. CDR3 coding DNA: TGTGCCAGCAGTTCCCTAACCTATAGCGCGCCTCTGGTCTTC. Amino acids: CASSSLTYSAPLVF.

This clonotype is categorized as medium-sized. V usage is TRBV3-1 and J usage is TRBJ1-1; no reliable D call. The V gene's germline CDR1 is LGHDT and CDR2 YNNKEL (reference sequence). Trimming removed 3 bases at V and 11 bases at J, with 13 bases between. The CDR3 has 12 amino acids. CDR3 nucleotides: TGTGCCAGCAGCCAGGCTACAGCGTCGGCTTTCTTT. As protein: CASSQATASAFF.

This clonotype was recorded many times. The V call is TRBV11-1, the J call TRBJ2-7, with D maybe TRBD1 (5 bases). Germline-derived CDR1 and CDR2 are SGHAT and FQDESV (reference sequence). The V end was cut by 5 bases, the J end by 3 bases, with 20 bases between. The CDR3 is made up of 16 amino acids. In nucleotides, the CDR3 is TGTGCCAGCAGCCCGGTGGGCCAGGGAATCTTCTACGAGCAGTACTTC. Its translation is CASSPVGQGIFYEQYF. The full variable domain, in which reference TRBV11-1 and TRBJ2-7 provide the parts outside the CDR3, is EAEVAQSPRYKITEKSQAVAFWCDPISGHATLYWYRQILGQGPELLVQFQDESVVDDSQLPKDRFSAERLKGVDSTLKIQPAELGDSAMYLCASSPVGQGIFYEQYFGPGTRLTVT.

This clonotype was counted ten times or more. This sequence joins TRBV10-3 and TRBJ2-7, with D perhaps TRBD1 or TRBD2 (5 bases each). This CDR3 is built from 12 residues. Germline V gene data show CDR1 as ENHRY and CDR2 as SYGVKD. V lost 0 bases and J 5 bases, leaving 5 bases between the germline ends. This chain's CDR3 is CAISESGDEQYF. Written as DNA, the CDR3 is TGTGCCATCAGTGAGTCGGGGGACGAGCAGTACTTC.

In its sample, this clonotype was seen once. The chain has TRBV9 and TRBJ1-1; TRBD1 might be the D (6 bases). Trimming pared 4 bases from V and 5 bases from J, leaving 18 bases between. CDR3 length: 15 amino acids. CDR1 is SGDLS, CDR2 YYNGEE, per germline. CDR3 protein: CASSPGGARDTEAFF. The CDR3 bases are TGTGCCAGCAGCCCGGGGGGGGCGCGGGATACTGAAGCTTTCTTT.

The J gene is TRBJ2-7, the V gene TRBV27, with D possibly matching TRBD2 (6 bases). V lost 3 bases and J 5 bases, leaving 14 bases between the germline ends. This CDR3 has 14 residues. From germline, CDR1 is MNHEY and CDR2 SMNVEV (reference sequence). This CDR3 reads CASSFLASLNEQYF. The CDR3 DNA follows: TGTGCCAGCAGTTTTCTAGCGAGCCTGAACGAGCAGTACTTC.

The CDR3 nucleotides are TGTGCCAGCAGTTACAGGGCTAGCGAAGCGCAGTATTTT. As protein: CASSYRASEAQYF. This chain links TRBV6-2 or TRBV6-3 with TRBJ2-3; TRBD2 is a possible D gene (6 bases). Germline assignment: CDR1 MNHEY and CDR2 SVGEGT. V lost 2 bases, J lost 10 bases, and 13 bases lay in between. The CDR3 length is 13 residues.

This clonotype was picked up many times. The V gene is TRBV6-5, the J gene TRBJ2-3, with 11 nucleotides matching TRBD2. CDR1 is MNHEY, CDR2 SVGAGI, per germline. V was pared by 6 bases and J by 3 bases, with 2 bases of the junction left unmatched. The CDR3 has 14 amino acids. CDR3 sequence: CASRRLAGTDTQYF. CDR3 in DNA: TGTGCCAGCAGACGACTAGCGGGGACAGATACGCAGTATTTT.

This clonotype was recorded at least ten times. The genes are TRBV3-1 and TRBJ2-7; 10 positions match TRBD2. Trimming took 1 base from V and 2 from J; bases not matched to a gene: 8. CDR1 is LGHDT and CDR2 is YNNKEL in the germline V gene (reference sequence). The CDR3 has 17 residues. DNA for the CDR3: TGTGCCAGCAGCCAAGTGACCTCTAGCGGGAGCCCCTACGAGCAGTACTTC. As protein: CASSQVTSSGSPYEQYF.

The chain is built from TRBV11-2 and TRBJ1-6; a weak D match, TRBD1 (5 bases). Trimming pared 4 bases from V and 0 bases from J, leaving 7 bases between. Germline-derived CDR1 and CDR2 are SGHAT and FQNNGV. This CDR3 contains 15 residues. In DNA form, the CDR3 reads TGTGCCAGCAGCTGGGGACGCTCCTATAATTCACCCCTCCACTTT. Its translation: CASSWGRSYNSPLHF.

V is TRBV7-9 and J is TRBJ2-7; 7 bases align to TRBD1. Germline loops: CDR1 SEHNR, CDR2 FQNEAQ (reference sequence). The CDR3 consists of 15 residues. V lost 5 bases to trimming and J lost 1 base; unmatched junction nucleotides: 8. CDR3 nucleotides: TGTGCCAGCAGCAGCGACAGGGCCGCTTCCTACGAGCAGTACTTC. Its protein is CASSSDRAASYEQYF.

This clonotype occurred a few times. This sequence joins TRBV7-9 and TRBJ2-7; D unresolved. The CDR3 extends over 13 amino acids. With 5 bases removed from V and 3 bases from J, the gap between germline ends came to 11 bases. Germline V gene sequence: CDR1 SEHNR, CDR2 FQNEAQ (reference sequence). CDR3 sequence (DNA): TGTGCCAGCAGCCCGGGCATCCTCTACGAGCAGTACTTC. Translating it yields CASSPGILYEQYF.

This clonotype has a handful of counts. This chain links TRBV12-3 or TRBV12-4 with TRBJ2-7, with D possibly being TRBD1 (6 bases). This CDR3 is built from 14 residues. V shed 5 bases and J shed 3 bases, with 14 bases lying between them. The CDR3 DNA reads TGTGCCAGCAGTGCGGACAGCCACTTCTACGAGCAGTACTTC. Residues: CASSADSHFYEQYF.

This clonotype appeared many times. The chain employs TRBV24-1 and TRBJ2-1, with D uncertain. V lost 1 base to trimming and J lost 7 bases, with 10 bases between them. Germline CDR1 is KGHDR and CDR2 is SFDVKD. This CDR3 is 14 amino acids long. CDR3 amino acids: CATSDFKEWNEQFF. The CDR3 nucleotides are TGTGCCACCAGTGATTTTAAGGAATGGAATGAGCAGTTCTTC.

This clonotype was seen repeatedly, ten times or more. The rearrangement links TRBV20-1 to TRBJ2-1; either TRBD1 or TRBD2 may fit D (6 bases each). CDR1 and CDR2 (germline): DFQATT, SNEGSKA (reference sequence). V shed 4 bases and J shed 5 bases, with 12 bases lying between them. This CDR3 contains 13 residues. For the CDR3, the DNA is TGCAGTGCTATTGGGGGGCTGGACAATGAGCAGTTCTTC. Residues: CSAIGGLDNEQFF.

The sample holds many counts of this clonotype. This chain connects TRBV3-1 to TRBJ2-5; D unclear. V was trimmed by 1 base and J by 3 bases, leaving 3 bases between them. Germline CDR1 LGHDT, CDR2 YNNKEL (reference sequence). CDR3 size: 12 residues. The CDR3 DNA follows: TGTGCCAGCAGCCAAGGAAAAGAGACCCAGTACTTC. Translated: CASSQGKETQYF.